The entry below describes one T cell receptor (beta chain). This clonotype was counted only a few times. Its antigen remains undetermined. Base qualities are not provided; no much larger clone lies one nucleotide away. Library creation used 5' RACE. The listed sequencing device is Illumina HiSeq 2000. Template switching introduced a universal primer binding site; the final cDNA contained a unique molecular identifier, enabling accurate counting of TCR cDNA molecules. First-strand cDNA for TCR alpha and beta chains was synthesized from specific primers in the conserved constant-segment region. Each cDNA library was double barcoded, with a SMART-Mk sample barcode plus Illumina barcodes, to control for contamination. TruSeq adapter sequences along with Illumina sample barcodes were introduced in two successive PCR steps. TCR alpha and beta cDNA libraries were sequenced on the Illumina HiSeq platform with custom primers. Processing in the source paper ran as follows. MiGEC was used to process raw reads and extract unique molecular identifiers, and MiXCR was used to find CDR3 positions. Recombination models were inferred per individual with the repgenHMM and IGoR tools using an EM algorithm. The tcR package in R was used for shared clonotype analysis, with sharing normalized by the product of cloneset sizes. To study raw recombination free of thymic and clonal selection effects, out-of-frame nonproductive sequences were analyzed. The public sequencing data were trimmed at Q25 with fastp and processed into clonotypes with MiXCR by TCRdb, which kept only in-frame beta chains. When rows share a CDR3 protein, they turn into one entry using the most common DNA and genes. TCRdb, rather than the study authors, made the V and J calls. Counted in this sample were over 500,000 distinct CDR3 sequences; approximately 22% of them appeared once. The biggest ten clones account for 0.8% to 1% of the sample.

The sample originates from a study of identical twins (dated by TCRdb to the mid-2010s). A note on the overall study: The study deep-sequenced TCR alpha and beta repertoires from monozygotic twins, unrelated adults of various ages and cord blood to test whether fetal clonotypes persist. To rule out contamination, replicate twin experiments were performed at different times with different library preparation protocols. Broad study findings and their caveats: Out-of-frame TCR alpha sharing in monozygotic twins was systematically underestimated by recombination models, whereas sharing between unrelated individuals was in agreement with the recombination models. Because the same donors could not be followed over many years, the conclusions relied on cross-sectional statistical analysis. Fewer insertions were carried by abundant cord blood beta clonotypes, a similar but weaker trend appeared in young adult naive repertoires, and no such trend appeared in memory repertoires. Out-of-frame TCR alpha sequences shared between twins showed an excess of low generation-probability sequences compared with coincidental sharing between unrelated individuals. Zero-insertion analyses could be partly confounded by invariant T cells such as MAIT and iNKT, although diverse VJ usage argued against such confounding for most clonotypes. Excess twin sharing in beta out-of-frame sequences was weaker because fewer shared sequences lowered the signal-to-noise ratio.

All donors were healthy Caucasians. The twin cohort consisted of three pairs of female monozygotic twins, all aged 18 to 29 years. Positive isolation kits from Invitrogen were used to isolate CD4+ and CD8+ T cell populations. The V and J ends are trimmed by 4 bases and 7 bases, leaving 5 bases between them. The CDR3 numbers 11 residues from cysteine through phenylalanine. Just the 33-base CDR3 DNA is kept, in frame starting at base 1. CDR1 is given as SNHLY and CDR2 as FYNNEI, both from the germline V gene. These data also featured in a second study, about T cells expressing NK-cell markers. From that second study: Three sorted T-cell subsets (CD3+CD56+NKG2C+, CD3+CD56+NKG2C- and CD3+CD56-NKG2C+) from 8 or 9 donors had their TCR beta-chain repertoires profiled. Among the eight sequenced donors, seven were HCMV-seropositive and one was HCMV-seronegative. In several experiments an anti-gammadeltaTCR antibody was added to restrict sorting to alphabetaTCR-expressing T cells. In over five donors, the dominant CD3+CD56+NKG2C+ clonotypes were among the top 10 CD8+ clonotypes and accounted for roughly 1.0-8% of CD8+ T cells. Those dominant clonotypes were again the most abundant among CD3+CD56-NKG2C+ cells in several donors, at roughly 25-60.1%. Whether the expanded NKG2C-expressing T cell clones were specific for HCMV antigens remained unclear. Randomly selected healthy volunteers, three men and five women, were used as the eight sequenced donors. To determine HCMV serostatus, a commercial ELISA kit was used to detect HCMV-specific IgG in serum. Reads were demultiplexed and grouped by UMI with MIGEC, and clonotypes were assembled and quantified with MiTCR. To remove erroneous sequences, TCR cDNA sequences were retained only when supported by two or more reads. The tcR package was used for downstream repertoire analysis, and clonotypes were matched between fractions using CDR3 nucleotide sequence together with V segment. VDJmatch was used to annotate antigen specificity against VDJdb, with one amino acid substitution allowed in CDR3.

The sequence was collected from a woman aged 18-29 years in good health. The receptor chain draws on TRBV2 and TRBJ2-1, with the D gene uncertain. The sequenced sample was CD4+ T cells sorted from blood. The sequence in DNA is TGTGCCAGCAGTGGCGTAAATGAGCAGTTCTTC. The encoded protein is CASSGVNEQFF.